The 26 T cell receptor beta chains presented below share a single source sample, sequenced in a study of blood T cell repertoires in COVID-19. Sequenced by immunoSEQ multiplex PCR; TCRdb stores in-frame clones only, minus some. The table records around 200,000 clones, more than 70% of them present only once. The sequencing input was peripheral blood. Receptor source: a woman between 50 and 59 years old with acute or convalescent COVID-19.

The chain couples TRBV15 to TRBJ2-2, with no clear D. CDR3 length equals 14 residues. The germline V gene has CDR1 LNHNV and CDR2 YYDKDF (reference sequence). Deletions cut 0 bases from V and 1 base from J, with 3 bases between. CDR3 sequence (DNA): TGTGCCACCAGCAGAGACTGGAACACCGGGGAGCTGTTTTTT. This sequence encodes CATSRDWNTGELFF.

This clone appeared a few times. Here the CDR3 DNA reads TGTGCCAGCAGCCCTAGCGGGAATACGCAGTATTTT. It specifies CASSPSGNTQYF. The chain has TRBV11-1 and TRBJ2-3; 9 bases align to TRBD2. The length of the CDR3 is 12 residues. The J segment lost 7 bases and the V segment lost 5 bases, leaving 1 base of the junction unmatched. Per germline, CDR1 SGHAT and CDR2 FQDESV (reference sequence).

The chain uses TRBV10-2 and TRBJ2-7; D might be TRBD2 (5 bases). The germline CDR1 and CDR2 sequences are WSHSY and SAAADI. The CDR3 sequence is 13 residues long. The V gene lost 6 bases and the J gene lost 5 bases, with 14 bases spanning the gap. CDR3 region: CASRQGLSHEQYF. The CDR3, as DNA: TGCGCCAGCAGACAAGGACTCTCGCACGAGCAGTACTTC.

V usage is TRBV7-2 and J usage is TRBJ2-7; TRBD2 aligns across 9 bases. Germline CDR1 reads SGHTA; CDR2 reads FQGNSA. The ends lost 4 bases at V and 6 bases at J; junction bases unmatched: 10. This CDR3 spans 15 amino acids. CDR3 protein: CASSSRLAAHGEQYF. The CDR3 nucleotides read TGTGCCAGCAGCTCAAGACTAGCGGCCCATGGCGAGCAGTACTTC.

The genes are TRBV6-1 and TRBJ2-2; D is perhaps TRBD1 (5 bases). Trimming removed 3 bases at V and 4 bases at J, with 15 bases between. CDR1 is MNHNS and CDR2 is SASEGT in the germline V gene. This CDR3 spans 16 amino acids. CDR3 DNA: TGTGCCAGCAGTGATTGGGGCAGGGTAGGCACCGGGGAGCTGTTTTTT. Translated: CASSDWGRVGTGELFF.

The CDR3 region has the DNA TGTGCCAGCTCACCAAGGCAGGGGATGGACACTGAAGCTTTCTTT. It is translated as CASSPRQGMDTEAFF. The chain combines TRBV18 with TRBJ1-1; weak D call: TRBD1 (6 bases). The ends were cut back, 2 bases at V and 3 bases at J, with 13 bases in the middle. CDR1 is KGHSH, CDR2 LQKENI, per germline. The CDR3 totals 15 residues.

V usage is TRBV5-1 and J usage is TRBJ2-7; D call uncertain. This CDR3 spans 12 amino acids. The V end lost 0 bases, the J end lost 6 bases, and 7 bases lay between the germline ends. Per germline, CDR1 SGHRS and CDR2 YFSETQ. CDR3 sequence (DNA): TGCGCCAGCAGCTTGGAGAGAGTCGAGCAGTACTTC. Its protein product is CASSLERVEQYF.

This chain links TRBV3-1 (or the pseudogene TRBV3-2) with TRBJ2-3; 8 positions agree with TRBD1. Germline V gene sequence: CDR1 LGHDT, CDR2 YNNKEL (reference sequence). With 2 bases clipped from V and 3 bases from J, the junction kept 7 bases outside the gene matches. The CDR3 length is 16 residues. The CDR3 DNA sequence: TGTGCCAGCAGCCAAAGGGCACAGGGGGGTACAGATACGCAGTATTTT. Translation gives CASSQRAQGGTDTQYF.

This chain uses TRBV10-3 with TRBJ2-2; possible D gene TRBD2, 6 bases. V was cut by 4 bases and J by 0 bases, with 15 bases left in between. The CDR3 length is 17 residues. Germline CDR1 reads ENHRY; CDR2 reads SYGVKD. CDR3 nucleotide sequence: TGTGCCATCAGTGGGGACTCTTTAATCGCGAACACCGGGGAGCTGTTTTTT. The encoded protein is CAISGDSLIANTGELFF.

The gene calls are TRBV11-2 and TRBJ2-1, with TRBD2 as a possible D gene (6 bases). Germline V lookup: CDR1 SGHAT, CDR2 FQNNGV. The ends were cut back, 2 bases at V and 9 bases at J, with 29 bases in the middle. The CDR3 extends over 19 amino acids. CDR3 residues: CASSLFPSSLAEARGEQFF. DNA for the CDR3: TGTGCCAGCAGCTTATTCCCCTCCTCTTTAGCGGAAGCACGGGGTGAGCAGTTCTTC.

The chain couples TRBV2 to TRBJ2-7; D call uncertain. CDR1 is SNHLY, CDR2 FYNNEI, per germline. The length of the CDR3 is 14 residues. With 2 bases removed from V and 2 bases from J, the gap between germline ends came to 10 bases. CDR3: CASSESPTPYEQYF. The CDR3 DNA is TGTGCCAGCAGTGAAAGCCCCACCCCCTACGAGCAGTACTTC.

The chain recombines TRBV25-1 with TRBJ2-7; possible D gene TRBD2, 5 bases. The V end was cut by 4 bases, the J end by 9 bases, with 10 bases between. The germline CDR1 and CDR2 sequences are MGHDK and SYGVNS. The CDR3 length is 11 residues. The CDR3, as DNA: TGTGCCAGCAGTGCATCGGGGTGGCAGTACTTC. Encoded protein: CASSASGWQYF.

In its sample, this clone was seen many times. This rearrangement joins TRBV29-1 to TRBJ2-7, with D possibly matching TRBD2 (6 bases). V lost 7 bases and J lost 4, with 11 bases in between. Germline values: CDR1 SQVTM, CDR2 ANQGSEA. CDR3 length: 11 residues. CDR3 in amino acids: CSARERYEQYF. CDR3 in DNA: TGCAGCGCCCGGGAGAGGTACGAGCAGTACTTC.

This clone was seen a single time. The J gene is TRBJ2-3, the V gene TRBV6-5; no definite D call. The V gene's germline CDR1 is MNHEY and CDR2 SVGAGI. Trimming removed 0 bases from V and 0 bases from J, with 10 bases in between. There are 16 residues in the CDR3. This chain's CDR3 is CASSYSQAPSTDTQYF. CDR3 sequence (DNA): TGTGCCAGCAGTTACTCGCAGGCCCCTAGCACAGATACGCAGTATTTT.

The CDR3 reads CSVRGLAGGWGEQYF. The CDR3 nucleotides read TGCAGCGTTCGAGGACTAGCGGGAGGTTGGGGCGAGCAGTACTTC. The chain couples TRBV29-1 to TRBJ2-7; 14 bases map to TRBD2. Losses at the gene ends were 5 bases for V and 6 bases for J; bases not matched to a gene: 9. Germline V gives CDR1 SQVTM, CDR2 ANQGSEA. The CDR3 contains 15 residues.

The chain recombines TRBV11-2 with TRBJ1-6, with D maybe TRBD1 (6 bases). Germline V gives CDR1 SGHAT, CDR2 FQNNGV. V lost 5 bases, J lost 7 bases, and 21 bases lay in between. This CDR3 has 17 residues. CDR3 nucleotide sequence: TGTGCCAGCAGCCCTCGCTCGGGGGGGCTAGAAAATTCACCCCTCCACTTT. Protein sequence: CASSPRSGGLENSPLHF.

The rearrangement links TRBV19 to TRBJ2-7, with TRBD2 matching over 8 bases. V was pared by 5 bases and J by 3 bases, with 6 bases of the junction left unmatched. The CDR3 contains 14 residues. Germline CDR1 reads LNHDA; CDR2 reads SQIVND (reference sequence). In DNA form, the CDR3 reads TGTGCCAGTAGTGCGGGACTAGGGAACTACGAGCAGTACTTC. This encodes CASSAGLGNYEQYF.

The rearrangement joins TRBV7-3 to TRBJ2-3; 8 bases are shared with TRBD1. CDR3 length: 13 residues. The junction had 6 bases not matched to a gene; V was cut back by 1 base and J by 12 bases. Germline V gene data show CDR1 as SGHTA and CDR2 as FQGTGA. CDR3 sequence reads: CASSLSRDRSQYF. CDR3 bases: TGTGCCAGCAGCTTAAGCCGGGACAGGTCCCAGTATTTT.

This clone has a single count. The chain couples TRBV7-2 to TRBJ2-7, with D perhaps matching TRBD2 (5 bases). Germline loops: CDR1 SGHTA, CDR2 FQGNSA. CDR3 length: 12 residues. The ends were cut back, 0 bases at V and 6 bases at J, with 6 bases in the middle. CDR3 loop: CASSLAEGEQYF. The CDR3, as DNA: TGTGCCAGCAGCTTAGCCGAGGGCGAGCAGTACTTC.

The J gene is TRBJ1-5, the V gene TRBV18, with 7 positions matching TRBD1. This CDR3 region has 14 residues. CDR1 is KGHSH and CDR2 is LQKENI in the germline V gene. V trimming: 5 bases; J trimming: 5 bases; junction bases outside the gene matches: 6. CDR3: CASSSMGQYQPQHF. The CDR3 region has the DNA TGTGCCAGCTCATCTATGGGACAGTATCAGCCCCAGCATTTT.

This chain links TRBV29-1 with TRBJ2-1; 7 bases are a match to TRBD2. This CDR3 has 13 residues. V lost 5 bases and J lost 9; bases outside the gene matches: 10. The germline V gene has CDR1 SQVTM and CDR2 ANQGSEA. The CDR3 loop reads CSVRWGGSPEQFF. The CDR3 DNA sequence: TGCAGCGTTAGGTGGGGCGGGAGCCCTGAGCAGTTCTTC.

A few counts support this clone. The V gene is TRBV28, the J gene TRBJ1-1; TRBD1 is a possible D gene (6 bases). V was trimmed by 5 bases and J by 6 bases, leaving 19 bases between them. Looked up from germline, CDR1 is MDHEN and CDR2 is SYDVKM. The CDR3 has 15 amino acids. DNA of the CDR3: TGTGCCAGCAGTCGGGGGGGACAAACTCTACCTGAAGCTTTCTTT. Its protein product is CASSRGGQTLPEAFF.

V and J are TRBV28 and TRBJ2-7; D ambiguous. Trimming shortened V by 7 bases and J by 9 bases, and 16 bases separated the two germline ends. CDR3 length: 12 residues. Germline V gene sequence: CDR1 MDHEN, CDR2 SYDVKM. The CDR3 nucleotides are TGTGCCAGCACTCCCGACGGGTCAGTGCAGTACTTC. This encodes CASTPDGSVQYF.

The gene calls are TRBV2 and TRBJ2-7; tentative D call: TRBD1 (6 bases). Trimming pared 7 bases from V and 5 bases from J, leaving 18 bases between. Germline V CDR1 and CDR2: SNHLY, FYNNEI. The CDR3 extends over 14 amino acids. The CDR3 loop is CASKVGRGMDEQYF. In DNA form, the CDR3 reads TGTGCCAGCAAGGTGGGCAGGGGTATGGACGAGCAGTACTTC.

This chain connects TRBV29-1 to TRBJ2-7; 11 positions agree with TRBD2. Per the germline V gene, CDR1 is SQVTM and CDR2 is ANQGSEA. With V trimmed by 7 bases and J by 4 bases, 12 bases remained unmatched. The CDR3 is made up of 15 amino acids. The CDR3 DNA reads as TGCAGCGCCTCACCGACTAGCGGGATTTCTTACGAGCAGTACTTC. Translating gives CSASPTSGISYEQYF.

V usage is TRBV2 and J usage is TRBJ2-1, with a possible D match to TRBD1 (5 bases). Germline V gene data show CDR1 as SNHLY and CDR2 as FYNNEI. The V and J ends lost 4 bases and 2 bases respectively, with 12 bases between them. The CDR3 is 15 amino acids. CDR3 loop: CASSASSGTYNEQFF. The CDR3 bases are TGTGCCAGCAGTGCGTCCTCAGGGACCTACAATGAGCAGTTCTTC. Using reference TRBV2 and TRBJ2-1 for the parts outside the CDR3, the full variable domain is EPEVTQTPSHQVTQMGQEVILRCVPISNHLYFYWYRQILGQKVEFLVSFYNNEISEKSEIFDDQFSVERPDGSNFTLKIRSTKLEDSAMYFCASSASSGTYNEQFFGPGTRLTVL.